The 4 T cell receptor beta chains given below trace back to one sample, sequenced in a study of T cells in Graves' hyperthyroidism and ophthalmopathy (dated by TCRdb to the late 2010s). The receptor library was made with multiplex PCR. Sequencing relied on an Illumina HiSeq 2000. TCR beta CDR3 regions were amplified from RNA transcripts. For the first round of RT-PCR on the TCR CDR3, the HTBI primer set was used together with the Qiagen OneStep RT-PCR kit. TCRdb applied fastp at Q25 and MiXCR to the public reads, then kept only in-frame beta chains. CDR3 protein sequences are deduplicated, and each keeps its most common genes and DNA. Present in this sample are some 380,000 distinct CDR3 sequences, roughly 14% of which were seen just once. More than 20% of the sample is in the top ten clones. The sequenced sample was blood. Source of these receptors: a young man with Graves' hyperthyroidism that later progressed to Graves' ophthalmopathy.

To note about this clonotype: Since a much larger clone is just one base distant, this may be a read error. Because it lacks the conserved phenylalanine or tryptophan at the end, this CDR3 is likely a read error. This chain uses TRBV9 with TRBJ1-2; D is uncertain. There are 14 residues in the CDR3. CDR1 SGDLS and CDR2 YYNGEE come from the germline V gene. The V and J ends lost 0 bases and 7 bases respectively, with 13 bases between them. The CDR3 loop reads CASSVGRNVVGYTL. The CDR3 region has the DNA TGTGCCAGCAGCGTAGGTCGGAATGTCGTTGGCTACACCCTC.

This clonotype was picked up many times. The chain joins TRBV25-1 to TRBJ2-2, with 9 bases that match TRBD1. With V trimmed by 10 bases and J by 7 bases, 13 bases remained unmatched. CDR3 size: 15 residues. From germline, CDR1 is MGHDK and CDR2 SYGVNS. The CDR3 spells CATENHRGLGGELFF. The CDR3 DNA sequence: TGTGCCACCGAAAACCACAGGGGGCTCGGCGGGGAGCTGTTTTTT.

This clonotype was detected ten times or more. The chain uses TRBV2 and TRBJ2-7, with D perhaps TRBD2 (6 bases). CDR3 length: 16 amino acids. Germline values: CDR1 SNHLY, CDR2 FYNNEI. V lost 5 bases and J lost 0, with 17 bases in between. The chain's CDR3 is CASSLEGPLGSYEQYF. The CDR3 coding sequence is TGTGCCAGCAGTTTGGAGGGCCCCTTAGGCTCCTACGAGCAGTACTTC.

There are many counts of this clonotype. The DNA for the CDR3 is TGTGCCAGCAGTGTTGAGGGGGCGATTCAGGGTGAGCAGTACTTC. This translates into CASSVEGAIQGEQYF. The gene calls are TRBV25-1 and TRBJ2-7; the match to TRBD1 covers 7 bases. The germline gives CDR1 MGHDK, CDR2 SYGVNS. The CDR3 is made up of 15 amino acids. Trimming removed 4 bases from V and 7 bases from J; junction bases left unmatched: 13.